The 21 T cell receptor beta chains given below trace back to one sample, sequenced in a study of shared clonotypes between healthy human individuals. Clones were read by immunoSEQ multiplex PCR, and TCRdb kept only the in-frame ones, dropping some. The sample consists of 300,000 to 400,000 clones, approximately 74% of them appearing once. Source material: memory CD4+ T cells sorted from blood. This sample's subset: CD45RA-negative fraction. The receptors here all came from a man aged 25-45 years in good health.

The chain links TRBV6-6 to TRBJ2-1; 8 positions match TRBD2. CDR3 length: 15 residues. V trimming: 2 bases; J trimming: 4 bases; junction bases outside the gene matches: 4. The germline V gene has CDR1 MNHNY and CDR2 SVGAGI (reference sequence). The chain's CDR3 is CASSYGIAGYNEQFF. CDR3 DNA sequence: TGTGCCAGCAGTTACGGGATAGCGGGATACAATGAGCAGTTCTTC.

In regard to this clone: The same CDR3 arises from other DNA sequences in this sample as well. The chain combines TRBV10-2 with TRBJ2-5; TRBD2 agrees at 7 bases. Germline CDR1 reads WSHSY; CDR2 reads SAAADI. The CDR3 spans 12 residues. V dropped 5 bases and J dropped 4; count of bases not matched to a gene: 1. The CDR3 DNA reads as TGCGCCAGCAGTTTAGCGGGAGAGACCCAGTACTTC. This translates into CASSLAGETQYF.

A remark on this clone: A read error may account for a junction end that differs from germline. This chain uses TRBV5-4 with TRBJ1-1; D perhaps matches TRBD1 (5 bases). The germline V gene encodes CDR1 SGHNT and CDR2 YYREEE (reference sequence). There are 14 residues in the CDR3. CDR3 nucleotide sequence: TGTGCCAGCAGGTTGGGGGACCTGAACACTGAAGCTTTCTTT. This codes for CASRLGDLNTEAFF.

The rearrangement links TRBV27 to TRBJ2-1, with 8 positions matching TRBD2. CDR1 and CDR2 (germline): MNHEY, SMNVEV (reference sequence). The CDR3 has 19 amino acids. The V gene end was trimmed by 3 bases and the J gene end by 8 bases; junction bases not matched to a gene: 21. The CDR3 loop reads CASSFRWTSSTWGRDEQFF. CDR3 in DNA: TGTGCCAGCAGTTTTAGATGGACTAGCTCCACTTGGGGCCGAGATGAGCAGTTCTTC.

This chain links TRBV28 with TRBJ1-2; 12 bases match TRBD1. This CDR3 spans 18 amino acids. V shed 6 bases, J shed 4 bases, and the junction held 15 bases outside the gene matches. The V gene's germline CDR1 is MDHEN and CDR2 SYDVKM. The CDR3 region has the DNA TGTGCCAGCAGGGCAGGAGGGACAGGGGGCCGAAAGGTCTATGGCTACACCTTC. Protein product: CASRAGGTGGRKVYGYTF.

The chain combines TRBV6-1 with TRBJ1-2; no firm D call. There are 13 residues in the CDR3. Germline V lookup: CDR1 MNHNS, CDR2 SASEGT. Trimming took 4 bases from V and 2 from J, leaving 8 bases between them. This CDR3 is CASSGVENYGYTF. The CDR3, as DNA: TGTGCCAGCAGTGGGGTGGAGAACTATGGCTACACCTTC.

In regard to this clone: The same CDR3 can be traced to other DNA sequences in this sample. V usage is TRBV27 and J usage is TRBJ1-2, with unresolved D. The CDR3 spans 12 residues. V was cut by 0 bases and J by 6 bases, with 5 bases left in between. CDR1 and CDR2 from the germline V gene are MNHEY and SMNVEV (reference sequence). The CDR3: CASSLSGNGYTF. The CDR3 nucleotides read TGTGCCAGCAGTTTATCAGGGAATGGCTACACCTTC.

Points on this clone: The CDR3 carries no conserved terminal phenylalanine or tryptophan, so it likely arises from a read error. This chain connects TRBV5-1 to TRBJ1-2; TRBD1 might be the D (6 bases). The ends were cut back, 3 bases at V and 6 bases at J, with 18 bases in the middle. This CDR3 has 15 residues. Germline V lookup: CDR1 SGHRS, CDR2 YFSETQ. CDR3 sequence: CASSWVTGQVDGYTL. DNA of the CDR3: TGCGCCAGCAGCTGGGTAACAGGGCAGGTCGATGGCTACACCCTC.

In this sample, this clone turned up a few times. The CDR3 spells CASSPPVGTSGRRNEQFF. The CDR3 DNA sequence: TGTGCCAGCAGCCCCCCGGTAGGGACTAGCGGGAGGAGGAATGAGCAGTTCTTC. The chain carries TRBV7-8 and TRBJ2-1, with 15 bases fitting TRBD2. V was clipped by 5 bases and J by 7 bases; unmatched bases: 12. Germline-derived CDR1 and CDR2 are SGHVS and FQNEAQ. The CDR3 runs 18 residues.

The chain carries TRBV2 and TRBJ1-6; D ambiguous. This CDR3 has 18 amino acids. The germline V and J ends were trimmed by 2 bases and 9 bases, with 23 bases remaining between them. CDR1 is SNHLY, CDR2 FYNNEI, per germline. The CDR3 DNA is TGTGCCAGCAGTGAAAAGTTGGTAGGCACAGATACGGTTTCACCCCTCCACTTT. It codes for CASSEKLVGTDTVSPLHF.

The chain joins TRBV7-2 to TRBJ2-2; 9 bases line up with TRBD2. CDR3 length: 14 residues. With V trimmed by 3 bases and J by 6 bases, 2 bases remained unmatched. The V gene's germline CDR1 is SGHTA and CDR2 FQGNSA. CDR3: CASSFRTSAGELFF. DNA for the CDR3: TGTGCCAGCAGCTTTAGGACTAGCGCCGGGGAGCTGTTTTTT.

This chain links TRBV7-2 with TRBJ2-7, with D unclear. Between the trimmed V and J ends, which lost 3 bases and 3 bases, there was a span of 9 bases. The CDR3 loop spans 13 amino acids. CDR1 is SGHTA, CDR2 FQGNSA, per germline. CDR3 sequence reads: CASSLRNGYEQYF. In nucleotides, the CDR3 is TGTGCCAGCAGCTTGCGGAACGGCTACGAGCAGTACTTC.

CDR3 sequence reads: CASSAPNRGGELFF. DNA for the CDR3: TGTGCCAGCAGCGCTCCCAACAGGGGCGGGGAGCTGTTTTTT. The V call is TRBV14, the J call TRBJ2-2, with 7 positions matching TRBD1. Germline V gene lookup returns CDR1 SGHDN and CDR2 FVKESK. The CDR3 is 14 amino acids. V was pared by 5 bases and J by 7 bases, with 7 bases of the junction left unmatched.

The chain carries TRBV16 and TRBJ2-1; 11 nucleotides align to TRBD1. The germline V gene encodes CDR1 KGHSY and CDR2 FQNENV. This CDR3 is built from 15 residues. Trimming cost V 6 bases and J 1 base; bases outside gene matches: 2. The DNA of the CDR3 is TGTGCCAGCAGACGGGACAGGGGGTCCTACAATGAGCAGTTCTTC. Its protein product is CASRRDRGSYNEQFF. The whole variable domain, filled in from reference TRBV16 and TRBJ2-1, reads GEEVAQTPKHLVRGEGQKAKLYCAPIKGHSYVFWYQQVLKNEFKFLISFQNENVFDETGMPKERFSAKCLPNSPCSLEIQATKLEDSAVYFCASRRDRGSYNEQFFGPGTRLTVL.

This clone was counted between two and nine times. The CDR3 sequence: CASSLGGLGQNEQFF. The DNA for the CDR3 is TGTGCCAGCAGCTTGGGGGGGCTAGGTCAAAATGAGCAGTTCTTC. The genes are TRBV5-4 and TRBJ2-1, with D maybe TRBD1 (6 bases). The CDR3 has 15 amino acids. The germline V and J ends were trimmed by 0 bases and 7 bases, with 14 bases remaining between them. Germline-derived CDR1 and CDR2 are SGHNT and YYREEE (reference sequence).

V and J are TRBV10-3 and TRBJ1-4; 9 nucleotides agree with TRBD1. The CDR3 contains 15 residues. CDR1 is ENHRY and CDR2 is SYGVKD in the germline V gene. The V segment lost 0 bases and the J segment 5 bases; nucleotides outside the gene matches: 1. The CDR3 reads CAISESDRGNEKLFF. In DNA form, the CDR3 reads TGTGCCATCAGTGAGTCGGACAGGGGCAATGAAAAACTGTTTTTT.

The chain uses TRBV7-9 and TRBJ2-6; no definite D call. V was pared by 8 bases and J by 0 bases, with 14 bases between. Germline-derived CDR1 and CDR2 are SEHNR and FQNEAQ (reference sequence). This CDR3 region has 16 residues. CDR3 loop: CASRPGLSSGANVLTF. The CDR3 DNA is TGTGCCAGCCGACCAGGCCTAAGCTCTGGGGCCAACGTCCTGACTTTC. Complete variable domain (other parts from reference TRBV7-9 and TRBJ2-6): DTGVSQNPRHKITKRGQNVTFRCDPISEHNRLYWYRQTLGQGPEFLTYFQNEAQLEKSRLLSDRFSAERPKGSFSTLEIQRTEQGDSAMYLCASRPGLSSGANVLTFGAGSRLTVL.

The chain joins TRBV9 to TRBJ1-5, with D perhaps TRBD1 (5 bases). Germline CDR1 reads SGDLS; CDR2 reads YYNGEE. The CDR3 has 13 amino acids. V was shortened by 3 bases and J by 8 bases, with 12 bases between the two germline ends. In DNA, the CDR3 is TGTGCCAGCAGCGGCCCTCTGGGGGAGCCCCAGCATTTT. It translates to CASSGPLGEPQHF.

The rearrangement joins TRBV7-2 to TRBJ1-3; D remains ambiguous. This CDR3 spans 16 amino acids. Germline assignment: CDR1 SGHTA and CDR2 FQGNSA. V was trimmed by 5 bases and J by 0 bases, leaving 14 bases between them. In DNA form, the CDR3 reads TGTGCCAGCAGCCCACGGGTCGGTGACTCTGGAAACACCATATATTTT. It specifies CASSPRVGDSGNTIYF.

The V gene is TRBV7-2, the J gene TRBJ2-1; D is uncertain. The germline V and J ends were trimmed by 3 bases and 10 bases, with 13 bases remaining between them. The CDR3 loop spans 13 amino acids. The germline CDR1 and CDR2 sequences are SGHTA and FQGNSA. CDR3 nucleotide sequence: TGTGCCAGCAGCTTTAGACTCCGGCGGGAGCAGTTCTTC. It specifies CASSFRLRREQFF. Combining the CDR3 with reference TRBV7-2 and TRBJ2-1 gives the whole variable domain GAGVSQSPSNKVTEKGKDVELRCDPISGHTALYWYRQSLGQGLEFLIYFQGNSAPDKSGLPSDRFSAERTGGSVSTLTIQRTQQEDSAVYLCASSFRLRREQFFGPGTRLTVL.

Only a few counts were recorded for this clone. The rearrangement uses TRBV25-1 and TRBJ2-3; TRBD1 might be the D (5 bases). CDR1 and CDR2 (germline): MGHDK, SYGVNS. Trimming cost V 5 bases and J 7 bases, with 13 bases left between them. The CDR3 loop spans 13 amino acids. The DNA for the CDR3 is TGTGCCAGCAGTCTCCCAGGGCAGTATACGCAGTATTTT. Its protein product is CASSLPGQYTQYF. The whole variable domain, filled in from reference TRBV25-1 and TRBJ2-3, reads EADIYQTPRYLVIGTGKKITLECSQTMGHDKMYWYQQDPGMELHLIHYSYGVNSTEKGDLSSESTVSRIRTEHFPLTLESARPSHTSQYLCASSLPGQYTQYFGPGTRLTVL.